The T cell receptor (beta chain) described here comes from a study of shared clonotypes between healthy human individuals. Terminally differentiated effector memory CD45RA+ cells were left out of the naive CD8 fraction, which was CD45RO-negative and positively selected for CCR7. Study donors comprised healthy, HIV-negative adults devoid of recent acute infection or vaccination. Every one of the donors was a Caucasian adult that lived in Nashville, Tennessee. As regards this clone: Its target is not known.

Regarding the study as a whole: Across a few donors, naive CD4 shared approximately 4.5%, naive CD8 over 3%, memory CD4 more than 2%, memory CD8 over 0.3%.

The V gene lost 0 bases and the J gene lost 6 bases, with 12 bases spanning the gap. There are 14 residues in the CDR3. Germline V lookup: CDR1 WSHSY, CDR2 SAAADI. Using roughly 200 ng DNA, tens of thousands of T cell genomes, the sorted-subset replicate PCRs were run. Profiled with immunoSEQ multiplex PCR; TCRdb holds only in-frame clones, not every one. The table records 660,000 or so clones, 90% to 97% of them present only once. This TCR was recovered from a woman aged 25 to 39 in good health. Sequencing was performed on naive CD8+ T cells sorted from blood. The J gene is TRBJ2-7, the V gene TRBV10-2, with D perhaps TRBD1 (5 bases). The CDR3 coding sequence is TGCGCCAGCAGTGAGTCCCAGCAGGGTGGCGAGCAGTACTTC. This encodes CASSESQQGGEQYF.